The entry that follows covers one TCR beta chain sequence. The target antigen is unknown. The data were obtained in a study of blood T cells in healthy people across ages. Notes on the study in general: The CMV status of each donor remained undetermined, and this could have confounded shifts in expanded clonotypes.

The CDR3 length is 14 residues. V was clipped by 4 bases and J by 4 bases; unmatched bases: 8. Germline-derived CDR1 and CDR2 are SQVTM and ANQGSEA. Donors gave approximately 9.9 milliliters of peripheral blood apiece. Sample-barcoded 5' priming and a J-beta primer mix drove a second PCR of roughly 6 to 12 cycles. Every molecule of cDNA carried a tag from a template-switch adaptor with 12 random nucleotides. TCRdb analysed the 5' RACE reads with MiXCR anew, one entry per CDR3 protein. Among about 780,000 distinct CDR3 sequences listed, roughly 26% were seen once. These data also formed part of another study, on T cells of mothers and their children.

The chain is built from TRBV29-1 and TRBJ2-7, with 9 bases fitting TRBD1. The receptor was isolated from a boy aged 10-17 years in good health. Sequencing was carried out using blood. The DNA of the CDR3 is TGCAGCGTTGTTTTGAACAGGGGGCGTTACGAGCAGTACTTC. This translates into CSVVLNRGRYEQYF.